This TCR beta chain was sequenced during a study of cytomegalovirus exposure and HLA in healthy donors. Germline CDR1 and CDR2: SSHAT and FNYEAQ (reference sequence). The CDR3 covers 16 residues. V was shortened by 5 bases and J by 0 bases, with 14 bases between the two germline ends. A multiplex PCR was run with 60 Vbeta primers and 13 Jbeta primers. Sequenced by immunoSEQ multiplex PCR; TCRdb stores in-frame clones only, minus some. The listing contains approximately 110,000 clones. This sequence joins TRBV7-7 and TRBJ1-5; D is possibly TRBD1 (6 bases). This clonotype was obtained from a man younger than 40 in good health and CMV-seronegative. Sequenced input: PBMCs. In DNA, the CDR3 is TGTGCCAGCAGCCACTTATGGACAGATAGCAATCAGCCCCAGCATTTT. Protein: CASSHLWTDSNQPQHF.